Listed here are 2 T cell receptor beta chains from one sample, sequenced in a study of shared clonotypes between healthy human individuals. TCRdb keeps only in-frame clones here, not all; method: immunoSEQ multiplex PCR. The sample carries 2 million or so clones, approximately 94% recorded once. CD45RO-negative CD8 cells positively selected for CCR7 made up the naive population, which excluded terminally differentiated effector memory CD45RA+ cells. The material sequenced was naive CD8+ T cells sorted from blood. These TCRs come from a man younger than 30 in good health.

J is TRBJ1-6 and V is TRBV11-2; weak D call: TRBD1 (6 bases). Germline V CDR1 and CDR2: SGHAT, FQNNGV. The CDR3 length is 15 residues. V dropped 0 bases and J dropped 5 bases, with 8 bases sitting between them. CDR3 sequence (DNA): TGTGCCAGCAGCTTAGATTGGACAGATAATTCACCCCTCCACTTT. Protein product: CASSLDWTDNSPLHF.

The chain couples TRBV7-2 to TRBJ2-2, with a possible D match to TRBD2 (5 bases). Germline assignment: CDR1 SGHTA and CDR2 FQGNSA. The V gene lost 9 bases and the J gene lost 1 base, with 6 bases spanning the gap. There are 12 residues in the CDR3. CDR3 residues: CARGGNTGELFF. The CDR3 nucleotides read TGTGCCAGAGGAGGGAACACCGGGGAGCTGTTTTTT. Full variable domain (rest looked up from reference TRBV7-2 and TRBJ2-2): GAGVSQSPSNKVTEKGKDVELRCDPISGHTALYWYRQSLGQGLEFLIYFQGNSAPDKSGLPSDRFSAERTGGSVSTLTIQRTQQEDSAVYLCARGGNTGELFFGEGSRLTVL.